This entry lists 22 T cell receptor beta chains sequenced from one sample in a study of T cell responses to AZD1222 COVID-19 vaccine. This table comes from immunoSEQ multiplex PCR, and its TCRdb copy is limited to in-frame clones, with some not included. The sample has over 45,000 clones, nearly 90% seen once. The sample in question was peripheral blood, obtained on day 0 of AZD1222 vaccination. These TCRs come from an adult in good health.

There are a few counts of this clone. Written as DNA, the CDR3 is TGTGCCAGCACGACAGGGTATCATGGCTACACCTTC. Amino acid sequence: CASTTGYHGYTF. The chain combines TRBV9 with TRBJ1-2; 7 bases are shared with TRBD1. This CDR3 is 12 amino acids long. V shed 6 bases and J 6 bases; nucleotides not matched to a gene: 5. Looked up from germline, CDR1 is SGDLS and CDR2 is YYNGEE.

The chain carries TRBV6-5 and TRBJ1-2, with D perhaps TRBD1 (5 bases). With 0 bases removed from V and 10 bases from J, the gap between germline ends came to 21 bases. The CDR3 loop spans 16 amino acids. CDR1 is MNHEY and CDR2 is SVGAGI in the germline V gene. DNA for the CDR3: TGTGCCAGCAGTTACTCCCTCTTAACAGGAGCCCCTGACTACACCTTC. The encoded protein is CASSYSLLTGAPDYTF.

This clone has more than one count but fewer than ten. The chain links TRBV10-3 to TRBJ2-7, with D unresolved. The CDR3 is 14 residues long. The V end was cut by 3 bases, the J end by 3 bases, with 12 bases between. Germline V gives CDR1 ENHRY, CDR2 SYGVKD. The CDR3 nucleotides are TGTGCCATCAGTGATGACGACCTCGGCTACGAGCAGTACTTC. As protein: CAISDDDLGYEQYF.

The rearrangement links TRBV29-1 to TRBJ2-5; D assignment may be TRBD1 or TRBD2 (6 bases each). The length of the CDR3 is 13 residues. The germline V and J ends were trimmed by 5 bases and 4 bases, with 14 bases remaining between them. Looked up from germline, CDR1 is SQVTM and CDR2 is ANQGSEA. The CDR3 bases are TGCAGCGTTAGGGGGGCTGGGGGAGAGACCCAGTACTTC. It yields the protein CSVRGAGGETQYF.

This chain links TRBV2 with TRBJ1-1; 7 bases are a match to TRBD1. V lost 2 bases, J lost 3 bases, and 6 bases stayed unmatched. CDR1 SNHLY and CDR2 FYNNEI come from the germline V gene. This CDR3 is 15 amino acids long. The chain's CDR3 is CASSEFQGVDTEAFF. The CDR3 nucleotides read TGTGCCAGCAGTGAATTTCAGGGGGTGGACACTGAAGCTTTCTTT.

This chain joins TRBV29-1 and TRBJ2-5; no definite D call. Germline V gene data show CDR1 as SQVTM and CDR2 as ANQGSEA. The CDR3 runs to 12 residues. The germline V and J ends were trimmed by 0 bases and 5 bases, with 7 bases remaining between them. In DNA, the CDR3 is TGCAGCGTTGAAGATTATGGGGAGACCCAGTACTTC. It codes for CSVEDYGETQYF.

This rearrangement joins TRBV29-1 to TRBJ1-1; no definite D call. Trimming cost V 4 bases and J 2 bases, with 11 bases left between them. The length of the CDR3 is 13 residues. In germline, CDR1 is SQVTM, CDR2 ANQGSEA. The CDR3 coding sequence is TGCAGCGTTGGGTTCATGGGCAACACTGAAGCTTTCTTT. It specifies CSVGFMGNTEAFF.

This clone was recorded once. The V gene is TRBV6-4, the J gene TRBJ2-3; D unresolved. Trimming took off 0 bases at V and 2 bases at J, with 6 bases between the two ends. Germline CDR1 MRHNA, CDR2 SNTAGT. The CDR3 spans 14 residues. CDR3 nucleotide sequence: TGTGCCAGCAGTGACTCTTTAAACACAGATACGCAGTATTTT. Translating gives CASSDSLNTDTQYF.

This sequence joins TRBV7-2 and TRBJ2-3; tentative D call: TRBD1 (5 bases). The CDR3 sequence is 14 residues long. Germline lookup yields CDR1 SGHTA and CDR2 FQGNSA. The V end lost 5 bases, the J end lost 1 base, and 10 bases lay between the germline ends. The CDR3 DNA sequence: TGTGCCAGCAGCCCCGTACAGGGCACAGATACGCAGTATTTT. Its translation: CASSPVQGTDTQYF.

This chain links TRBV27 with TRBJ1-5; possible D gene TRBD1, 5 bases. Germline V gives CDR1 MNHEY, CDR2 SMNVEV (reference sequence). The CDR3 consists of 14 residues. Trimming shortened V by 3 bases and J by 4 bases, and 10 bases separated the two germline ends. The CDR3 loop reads CASSFGGDNQPQHF. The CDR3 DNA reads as TGTGCCAGCAGTTTTGGGGGGGATAATCAGCCCCAGCATTTT.

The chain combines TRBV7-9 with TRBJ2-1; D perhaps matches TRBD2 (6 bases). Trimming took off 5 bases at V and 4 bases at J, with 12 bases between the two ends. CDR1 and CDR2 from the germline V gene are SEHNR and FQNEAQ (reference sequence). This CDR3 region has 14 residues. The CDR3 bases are TGTGCCAGCAGCGAAGAGACTAGTTACAATGAGCAGTTCTTC. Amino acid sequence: CASSEETSYNEQFF.

The CDR3 loop reads CATSDRDSQETQYF. CDR3 nucleotides: TGTGCCACCAGTGATAGGGACAGCCAAGAGACCCAGTACTTC. The chain employs TRBV24-1 and TRBJ2-5, with 7 bases fitting TRBD1. Trimming took 3 bases from V and 1 from J; bases not matched to a gene: 1. The CDR3 length is 14 residues. The germline CDR1 and CDR2 sequences are KGHDR and SFDVKD.

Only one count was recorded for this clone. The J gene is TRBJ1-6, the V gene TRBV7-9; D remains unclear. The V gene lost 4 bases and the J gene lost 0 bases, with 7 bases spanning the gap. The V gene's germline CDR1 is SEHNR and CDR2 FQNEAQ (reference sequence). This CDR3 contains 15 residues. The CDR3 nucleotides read TGTGCCAGCAGCTCCGGGAGCTCCTATAATTCACCCCTCCACTTT. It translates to CASSSGSSYNSPLHF.

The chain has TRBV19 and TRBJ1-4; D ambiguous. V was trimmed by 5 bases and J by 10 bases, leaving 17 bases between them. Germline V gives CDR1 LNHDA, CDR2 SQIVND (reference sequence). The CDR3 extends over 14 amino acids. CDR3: CASSGLDGFGKLFF. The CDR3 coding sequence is TGTGCCAGTAGTGGCCTCGATGGGTTCGGAAAACTGTTTTTT. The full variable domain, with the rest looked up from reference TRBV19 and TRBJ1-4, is DGGITQSPKYLFRKEGQNVTLSCEQNLNHDAMYWYRQDPGQGLRLIYYSQIVNDFQKGDIAEGYSVSREKKESFPLTVTSAQKNPTAFYLCASSGLDGFGKLFFGSGTQLSVL.

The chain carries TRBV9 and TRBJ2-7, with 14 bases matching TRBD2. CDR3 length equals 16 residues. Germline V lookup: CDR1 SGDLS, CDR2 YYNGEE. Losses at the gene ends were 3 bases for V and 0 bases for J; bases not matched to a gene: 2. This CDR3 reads CASSAGTSGGSYEQYF. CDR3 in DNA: TGTGCCAGCAGCGCGGGGACTAGCGGGGGCTCCTACGAGCAGTACTTC.

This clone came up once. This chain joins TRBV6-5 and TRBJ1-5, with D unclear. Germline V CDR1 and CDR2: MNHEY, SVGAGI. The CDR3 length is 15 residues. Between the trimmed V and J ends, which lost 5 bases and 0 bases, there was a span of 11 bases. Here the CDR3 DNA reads TGTGCCAGCAGTACTATTCGCAGTAGCAATCAGCCCCAGCATTTT. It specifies CASSTIRSSNQPQHF.

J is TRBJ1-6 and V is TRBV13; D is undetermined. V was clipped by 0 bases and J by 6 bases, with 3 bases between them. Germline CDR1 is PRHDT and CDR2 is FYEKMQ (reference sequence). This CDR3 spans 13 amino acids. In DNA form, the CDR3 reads TGTGCCAGCAGCTTAGGTCCTAATTCACCCCTCCACTTT. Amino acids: CASSLGPNSPLHF. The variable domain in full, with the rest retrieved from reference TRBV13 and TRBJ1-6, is AAGVIQSPRHLIKEKRETATLKCYPIPRHDTVYWYQQGPGQDPQFLISFYEKMQSDKGSIPDRFSAQQFSDYHSELNMSSLELGDSALYFCASSLGPNSPLHFGNGTRLTVT.

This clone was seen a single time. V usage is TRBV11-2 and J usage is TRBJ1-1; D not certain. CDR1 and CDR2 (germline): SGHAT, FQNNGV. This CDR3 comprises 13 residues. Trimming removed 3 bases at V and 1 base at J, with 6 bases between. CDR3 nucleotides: TGTGCCAGCAGCTTTGGGGAGAACACTGAAGCTTTCTTT. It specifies CASSFGENTEAFF.

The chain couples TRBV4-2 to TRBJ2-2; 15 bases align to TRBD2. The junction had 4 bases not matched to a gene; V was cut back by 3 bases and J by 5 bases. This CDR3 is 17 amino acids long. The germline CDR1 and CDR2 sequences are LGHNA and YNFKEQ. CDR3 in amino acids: CASSHPGTSGGTGELFF. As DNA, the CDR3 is TGTGCCAGCAGCCACCCCGGGACTAGCGGGGGGACCGGGGAGCTGTTTTTT.

Written as DNA, the CDR3 is TGTGCCAGCTCACAGCTGACGGGTTCGGTGAACACTGAAGCTTTCTTT. Translation: CASSQLTGSVNTEAFF. The chain couples TRBV18 to TRBJ1-1; no definite D call. Per the germline V gene, CDR1 is KGHSH and CDR2 is LQKENI. This CDR3 spans 16 amino acids. V lost 4 bases to trimming and J lost 0 bases, with 15 bases between them.

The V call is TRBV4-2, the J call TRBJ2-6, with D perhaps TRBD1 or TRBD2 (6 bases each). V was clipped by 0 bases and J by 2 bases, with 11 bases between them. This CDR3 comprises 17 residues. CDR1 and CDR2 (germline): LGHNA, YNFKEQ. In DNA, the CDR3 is TGTGCCAGCAGCCAAGATTACGGGGGCGCTGGGGCCAACGTCCTGACTTTC. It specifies CASSQDYGGAGANVLTF.

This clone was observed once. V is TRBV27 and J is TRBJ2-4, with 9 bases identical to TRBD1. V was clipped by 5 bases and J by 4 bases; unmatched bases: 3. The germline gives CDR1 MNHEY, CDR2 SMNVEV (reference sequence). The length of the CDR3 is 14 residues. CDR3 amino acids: CASSGGTGKNIQYF. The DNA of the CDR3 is TGTGCCAGCAGTGGGGGGACAGGGAAAAACATTCAGTACTTC.